Listed below are T cell receptor beta chains from one sample, sequenced in a study of CD8+CD57+ T cells in acquired aplastic anemia. TCRdb redid the calling of the reads with MiXCR, one entry per CDR3 protein. The sample lists 150,000 to 160,000 distinct CDR3 sequences, approximately 52% occurring once. The sample was sorted CD4+, CD8+, or CD8+CD57+ T cells (not recorded which) from PBMCs. The receptors originated from a human donor with aplastic anemia. The CDR3 runs from the conserved cysteine through the conserved F or W. D genes are given only for firm matches. Some rows have no size entry. The others give once, few or many, or a class for an expanded clone.

j_call: TRBJ1-2
d_call: NA
clone_size: NA
v_call: TRBV15
cdr3_aa: CATSREGNLYGYTF
cdr3_nt: TGTGCCACCAGCAGAGAAGGGAATCTGTATGGCTACACCTTC

j_call: TRBJ2-7
d_call: NA
clone_size: many
v_call: TRBV6-5
cdr3_aa: CASSYGRSLREQYF
cdr3_nt: TGTGCCAGCAGTTACGGTCGGAGTCTGAGGGAGCAGTACTTC

j_call: TRBJ2-1
d_call: NA
clone_size: NA
v_call: TRBV24-1
cdr3_aa: CATSPTQGQYNEQFF
cdr3_nt: TGTGCCACCAGCCCAACCCAGGGGCAGTACAATGAGCAGTTCTTC

j_call: TRBJ1-1
d_call: NA
clone_size: NA
v_call: TRBV7-8
cdr3_aa: CASSSQSFAGPNTEAFF
cdr3_nt: TGTGCCAGCAGCTCACAGAGCTTTGCGGGGCCGAACACTGAAGCTTTCTTT

j_call: TRBJ2-7
d_call: NA
clone_size: once
v_call: TRBV10-3
cdr3_aa: CAISESKPPGGHYEQYF
cdr3_nt: TGTGCCATCAGTGAGTCGAAGCCCCCGGGGGGCCACTACGAGCAGTACTTC

j_call: TRBJ1-5
d_call: NA
clone_size: NA
v_call: TRBV29-1
cdr3_aa: CSVRDYSNQPQHF
cdr3_nt: TGCAGCGTTCGGGATTATAGCAATCAGCCCCAGCATTTT

j_call: TRBJ1-1
d_call: TRBD1
clone_size: many
v_call: TRBV9
cdr3_aa: CASSGRGLDTEAFF
cdr3_nt: TGTGCCAGCAGCGGCAGGGGGCTGGACACTGAAGCTTTCTTT

j_call: TRBJ2-3
d_call: NA
clone_size: few
v_call: TRBV10-3
cdr3_aa: CAISGDDTQYF
cdr3_nt: TGTGCCATCAGTGGGGATGATACGCAGTATTTT

j_call: TRBJ2-2
d_call: NA
clone_size: NA
v_call: TRBV7-6
cdr3_aa: CASSRRVTGELFF
cdr3_nt: TGTGCCAGCAGCCGACGGGTGACCGGGGAGCTGTTTTTT

j_call: TRBJ2-5
d_call: TRBD1
clone_size: NA
v_call: TRBV7-8
cdr3_aa: CASSLVQGETQYF
cdr3_nt: TGTGCCAGCAGCTTAGTACAGGGGGAGACCCAGTACTTC

j_call: TRBJ2-3
d_call: TRBD2
clone_size: many
v_call: TRBV20-1
cdr3_aa: CSAGGGLATDTQYF
cdr3_nt: TGCAGTGCGGGTGGGGGACTAGCGACAGATACGCAGTATTTT

j_call: TRBJ1-2
d_call: NA
clone_size: once
v_call: TRBV29-1
cdr3_aa: CSVVIEGYGYTF
cdr3_nt: TGCAGCGTTGTGATCGAGGGCTATGGCTACACCTTC

j_call: TRBJ1-1
d_call: NA
clone_size: NA
v_call: TRBV10-1
cdr3_aa: CASRGANTEAFF
cdr3_nt: TGCGCCAGCAGGGGAGCAAACACTGAAGCTTTCTTT

j_call: TRBJ1-2
d_call: TRBD1
clone_size: NA
v_call: TRBV20-1
cdr3_aa: CSASPGQGVYGYTF
cdr3_nt: TGCAGTGCTAGTCCGGGACAGGGGGTCTATGGCTACACCTTC

j_call: TRBJ2-7
d_call: NA
clone_size: many
v_call: TRBV5-6
cdr3_aa: CASSLAGGSYEQYF
cdr3_nt: TGTGCCAGCAGCTTAGCTGGAGGTTCCTACGAGCAGTACTTC

j_call: TRBJ2-3
d_call: NA
clone_size: many
v_call: TRBV20-1
cdr3_aa: CSATTPLVTPTDTQYF
cdr3_nt: TGCAGTGCCACCACGCCACTAGTAACGCCCACAGATACGCAGTATTTT

j_call: TRBJ1-2
d_call: NA
clone_size: few
v_call: TRBV9
cdr3_aa: CASSVAGYGYTF
cdr3_nt: TGTGCCAGCAGCGTAGCAGGGTATGGCTACACCTTC

j_call: TRBJ1-2
d_call: NA
clone_size: many
v_call: TRBV9
cdr3_aa: CASSVRIWDGYTF
cdr3_nt: TGTGCCAGCAGCGTAAGGATTTGGGATGGCTACACCTTC

j_call: TRBJ1-1
d_call: TRBD1
clone_size: many
v_call: TRBV7-2
cdr3_aa: CASTPDRTGALSEAFF
cdr3_nt: TGTGCCAGCACCCCCGATCGGACAGGGGCTCTCTCTGAAGCTTTCTTT

j_call: TRBJ2-1
d_call: TRBD1
clone_size: many
v_call: TRBV4-3
cdr3_aa: CASSQDPDRAYNEQFF
cdr3_nt: TGCGCCAGCAGCCAAGATCCTGACAGGGCCTACAATGAGCAGTTCTTC

j_call: TRBJ2-1
d_call: TRBD2
clone_size: NA
v_call: TRBV10-3
cdr3_aa: CAISGLAGGSYNEQFF
cdr3_nt: TGTGCCATCAGTGGACTAGCGGGGGGCTCCTACAATGAGCAGTTCTTC

j_call: TRBJ1-1
d_call: NA
clone_size: NA
v_call: TRBV10-3
cdr3_aa: CAISVGGPMNTEAFF
cdr3_nt: TGTGCCATCAGTGTGGGGGGCCCCATGAACACTGAAGCTTTCTTT

j_call: TRBJ2-1
d_call: NA
clone_size: medium-sized
v_call: TRBV2
cdr3_aa: CASSEGQGAHNEQFF
cdr3_nt: TGTGCCAGCAGTGAGGGGCAGGGAGCTCACAATGAGCAGTTCTTC

j_call: TRBJ2-5
d_call: NA
clone_size: once
v_call: TRBV29-1
cdr3_aa: CSVGQGRETQYF
cdr3_nt: TGCAGCGTTGGCCAGGGGCGGGAGACCCAGTACTTC

j_call: TRBJ1-4
d_call: NA
clone_size: many
v_call: TRBV9
cdr3_aa: CASSVDSGVNEKLFF
cdr3_nt: TGTGCCAGCAGCGTAGATTCGGGAGTTAATGAAAAACTGTTTTTT

j_call: TRBJ2-1
d_call: TRBD2
clone_size: many
v_call: TRBV7-6
cdr3_aa: CASSLRLAATNEQFF
cdr3_nt: TGTGCCAGCAGCCTGAGACTAGCGGCCACCAACGAGCAGTTCTTC

j_call: TRBJ1-5
d_call: NA
clone_size: NA
v_call: TRBV5-5
cdr3_aa: CASSLADSPSQPQHF
cdr3_nt: TGTGCCAGCAGCTTAGCAGACAGTCCAAGCCAGCCCCAGCATTTT

j_call: TRBJ1-6
d_call: NA
clone_size: NA
v_call: TRBV7-8
cdr3_aa: CASSLGGELHF
cdr3_nt: TGTGCCAGCAGCTTGGGCGGGGAGCTCCACTTT

j_call: TRBJ1-1
d_call: NA
clone_size: few
v_call: TRBV4-1
cdr3_aa: CASSPSPRQAGTEAFF
cdr3_nt: TGCGCCAGCAGCCCTTCCCCCCGACAGGCTGGCACTGAAGCTTTCTTT

j_call: TRBJ2-1
d_call: NA
clone_size: NA
v_call: TRBV4-2
cdr3_aa: CASSRQGLVPSYNEQFF
cdr3_nt: TGTGCCAGCAGCCGCCAAGGACTCGTCCCCTCCTACAATGAGCAGTTCTTC

j_call: TRBJ2-2
d_call: NA
clone_size: many
v_call: TRBV2
cdr3_aa: CASKGVQGRTGELFF
cdr3_nt: TGTGCCAGCAAAGGGGTCCAGGGAAGAACCGGGGAGCTGTTTTTT

j_call: TRBJ2-3
d_call: TRBD2
clone_size: once
v_call: TRBV11-2
cdr3_aa: CASSLVGGGSTDTQYF
cdr3_nt: TGTGCCAGCAGCTTAGTTGGCGGGGGAAGCACAGATACGCAGTATTTT

j_call: TRBJ2-7
d_call: NA
clone_size: few
v_call: TRBV10-3
cdr3_aa: CAISGEGALSYEQYF
cdr3_nt: TGTGCCATCAGTGGGGAAGGGGCGCTTTCCTACGAGCAGTACTTC

j_call: TRBJ2-2
d_call: NA
clone_size: many
v_call: TRBV20-1
cdr3_aa: CSARVRWGGANTGELFF
cdr3_nt: TGCAGTGCTAGAGTACGGTGGGGGGGCGCGAACACCGGGGAGCTGTTTTTT

j_call: TRBJ1-1
d_call: NA
clone_size: many
v_call: TRBV7-6
cdr3_aa: CASSLVEGDTEAFF
cdr3_nt: TGTGCCAGCAGCTTAGTTGAGGGCGACACTGAAGCTTTCTTT

j_call: TRBJ1-2
d_call: NA
clone_size: NA
v_call: TRBV29-1
cdr3_aa: CGVESAGDYGYTF
cdr3_nt: TGCGGCGTTGAATCGGCAGGGGACTATGGCTACACCTTC

j_call: TRBJ1-1
d_call: TRBD1
clone_size: many
v_call: TRBV20-1
cdr3_aa: CSAPIQGAGTEAFF
cdr3_nt: TGCAGTGCACCCATCCAGGGGGCCGGCACTGAAGCTTTCTTT

j_call: TRBJ2-7
d_call: NA
clone_size: NA
v_call: TRBV7-6
cdr3_aa: CASSLGAWQGYEQYF
cdr3_nt: TGTGCTAGCAGCTTAGGGGCGTGGCAGGGTTACGAGCAGTACTTC

j_call: TRBJ1-1
d_call: TRBD1
clone_size: many
v_call: TRBV7-8
cdr3_aa: CASSLRQGGTEAFF
cdr3_nt: TGTGCCAGCAGCTTACGACAGGGAGGCACTGAAGCTTTCTTT

j_call: TRBJ1-1
d_call: NA
clone_size: NA
v_call: TRBV29-1
cdr3_aa: CSVEVLREVTEAFF
cdr3_nt: TGCAGCGTTGAAGTCCTCAGGGAGGTCACTGAAGCTTTCTTT

j_call: TRBJ2-7
d_call: TRBD2
clone_size: NA
v_call: TRBV10-3
cdr3_aa: CAISDLGGRGLDEQYF
cdr3_nt: TGTGCCATCAGTGACCTTGGCGGGAGGGGTCTAGACGAGCAGTACTTC

j_call: TRBJ2-3
d_call: TRBD2
clone_size: NA
v_call: TRBV7-8
cdr3_aa: CASSSGGNTDTQYF
cdr3_nt: TGTGCCAGCAGCTCCGGGGGGAACACAGATACGCAGTATTTT

j_call: TRBJ2-3
d_call: NA
clone_size: NA
v_call: TRBV20-1
cdr3_aa: CSAFLRSGFTDTQYF
cdr3_nt: TGCAGTGCCTTCCTCAGGAGCGGATTCACAGATACGCAGTATTTT

j_call: TRBJ1-5
d_call: NA
clone_size: many
v_call: TRBV24-1
cdr3_aa: CATSEKGRQPQHF
cdr3_nt: TGTGCCACCAGTGAAAAAGGCCGACAGCCCCAGCATTTT

j_call: TRBJ2-7
d_call: NA
clone_size: NA
v_call: TRBV7-6
cdr3_aa: CASSLARAYEQYF
cdr3_nt: TGTGCCAGCAGCTTAGCTCGCGCCTACGAGCAGTACTTC

j_call: TRBJ1-2
d_call: NA
clone_size: once
v_call: TRBV2
cdr3_aa: CASSAGTKGYTF
cdr3_nt: TGTGCCAGCAGTGCCGGGACGAAGGGCTACACCTTC

j_call: TRBJ1-2
d_call: NA
clone_size: many
v_call: TRBV24-1
cdr3_aa: CATSDLGRDGYTF
cdr3_nt: TGTGCCACCAGTGATTTAGGTAGGGATGGCTACACCTTC

j_call: TRBJ2-7
d_call: NA
clone_size: few
v_call: TRBV29-1
cdr3_aa: CSSSRGQPGHEQYF
cdr3_nt: TGCAGCTCATCACGCGGACAGCCGGGGCACGAGCAGTACTTC

j_call: TRBJ2-7
d_call: NA
clone_size: NA
v_call: TRBV29-1
cdr3_aa: CSVDPGRGAYEQYF
cdr3_nt: TGCAGCGTCGACCCGGGACGGGGTGCCTACGAGCAGTACTTC